The T cell receptor beta chain described here comes from a study of blood T cell repertoires in COVID-19. On the study more broadly: Samples representing acute and convalescent COVID-19 were sourced from the United States, Italy and Spain. In each case, the material was cDNA or gDNA derived from T cells, B-cell-depleted T cells, or PBMCs.

Germline CDR1 and CDR2: LGHNA and YSLEER. V lost 2 bases to trimming and J lost 1 base, with 11 bases between them. The CDR3 length is 15 residues. In the original workflow: Amplifying reference gene primers gave estimates of nucleated cell counts. Generated by immunoSEQ multiplex PCR, the TCRdb table keeps only in-frame clones and is missing some. D and trimming come from the DNA, and the V and J calls and clone size come from that table. Of around 260,000 clones in the sample, approximately 91% were seen once. The chain uses TRBV4-3 and TRBJ1-1; tentative D call: TRBD1 (5 bases). This TCR was sampled from a human donor in a cohort sampled during active COVID-19. Sequenced: peripheral blood. The CDR3 coding sequence is TGCGCCAGCAGCCAACGAGACAGAAAGAACACTGAAGCTTTCTTT. Protein: CASSQRDRKNTEAFF.